Included here is one T cell receptor (beta chain) sequence, with context. This clone was seen only a few times. Which antigen it targets is not known. Nothing much larger sits one base from this clone, and base qualities are not available. The germline ends are 18 bases apart after V is trimmed by 7 bases and J by 6 bases. Counted from cysteine to phenylalanine, this CDR3 has 14 amino acids. Kept here is only the CDR3 DNA, which spans 42 bases and is read in frame from base 1. Taken from the germline V gene, the CDR1 and CDR2 loops are ENHRY and SYGVKD. The data originate from a study of beta chain features in type 1 diabetes (dated by TCRdb to the late 2010s). For context, the study as a whole: No differences in mean age, gender distribution, total cell number or subset yield were found between patients and healthy donors. The study compared the TCRB repertoires of sorted circulating CD4+ T cell subsets in recently diagnosed type 1 diabetes patients with those in matched healthy donors. Naive and central memory subsets were obtained from all 30 or so donors, but regulatory and stem cell-like memory subsets were isolated from only 8 patients and 8 healthy donors. A total of around 110,000,000 sorted cells were examined across all samples, and RNA yield correlated strongly with the number of cells per subset.

From each donor, a single peripheral blood sample of roughly 0.11 L on average was drawn into heparinised tubes. Naive, central memory, regulatory and stem cell-like memory CD4+ T cells were sorted on a BD FACSAria II using a panel including CD45RO, CCR7, CD25, CD127, CD95 and CD27. Purity was above 95% for every sorted population. PBMCs were separated immediately by Lymphoprep density gradient centrifugation and were stained directly, without being cultured. So that batch effects would be minimized, each experiment stained and sorted samples in pairs, pairing one healthy donor with one patient. Results and caveats for the whole study, not just this receptor: PCR might favor shorter templates, but patient and control samples were amplified and corrected together, so any skew would affect both groups equally. Fewer insertions and more nucleotide deletions at VDJ recombination sites were observed in patients with type 1 diabetes, implying thymic rearrangement abnormalities. Only small numbers of individuals were included in the HLA sub-analyses, which left unresolved whether HLA type had any influence on TCRB rearrangement. A moderate but significant shortening of TCRB CDR3 length was observed in type 1 diabetes patients in all four CD4+ subsets. Naive, central memory and regulatory TCRB repertoires appeared to be more alike among patients than among healthy donors. Because cDNA was sequenced instead of genomic DNA, activated cells with high expression could be over-represented, although the groups did not differ in activation or CD3 levels.

All of the isolated RNA was reverse transcribed with the High Capacity cDNA Reverse Transcription Kit, so expressed TCRB transcripts were sequenced. Stem cell-like memory T cell samples underwent survey-depth immunoSEQ sequencing, averaging approximately 1 million total reads per sample. Sorted cells were lysed in RLT buffer and RNA was extracted with DNase-treated RNeasy Micro or Mini kits, depending on cell number. Each cell subset was processed separately to prevent cross-contamination, with patient and healthy donor samples processed together. The immunoSEQ multiplex PCR was used to amplify TCRB sequences from cDNA, yielding 87-bp fragments that span the CDR3 region. Amplicons were sequenced on the Illumina HiSeq platform. As for the original processing: PCR bias was corrected computationally using synthetic template baselines, and reads within Hamming distance 2 were collapsed, with unmergeable singletons discarded. Reads were aligned against IMGT so that V, D and J genes, CDR3 length and insertions or deletions at six rearrangement sites could be assigned. Within each subset, clonotype counts were normalized to sorted cell number, after which true diversity and Gini coefficients were computed with the tcR R package. Repertoire sharing was quantified using the overlap coefficient calculated on TCRB nucleotide sequences. What TCRdb holds here is the immuneACCESS table cut down to in-frame rearrangements. Part of the clones is not present; checked against another copy, under half of the missing clones reflect an unresolved V gene, and the others are unexplained. From that table come the V and J calls and clone size; the DNA was used to work out D and trimming. Within this sample are under 90,000 clones, with 25% to 35% of them counted one time only. The ten largest clones represent approximately 0.46% of the sample.

This TCR was sampled from a woman between 18 and 29 years old in good health. The chain is encoded by TRBV10-3 joined to TRBJ2-5, and the D gene may be TRBD2, 5 bases matching. What was sequenced was stem cell memory CD4+ T cells from blood. What the cell subset or site label conveys for this sample: stem cell-like memory CD4+ T cells. The nucleotide sequence is TGTGCCATCAAAAAGGAGGAGGCCGGTCAGACCCAGTACTTC. Its protein is CAIKKEEAGQTQYF.